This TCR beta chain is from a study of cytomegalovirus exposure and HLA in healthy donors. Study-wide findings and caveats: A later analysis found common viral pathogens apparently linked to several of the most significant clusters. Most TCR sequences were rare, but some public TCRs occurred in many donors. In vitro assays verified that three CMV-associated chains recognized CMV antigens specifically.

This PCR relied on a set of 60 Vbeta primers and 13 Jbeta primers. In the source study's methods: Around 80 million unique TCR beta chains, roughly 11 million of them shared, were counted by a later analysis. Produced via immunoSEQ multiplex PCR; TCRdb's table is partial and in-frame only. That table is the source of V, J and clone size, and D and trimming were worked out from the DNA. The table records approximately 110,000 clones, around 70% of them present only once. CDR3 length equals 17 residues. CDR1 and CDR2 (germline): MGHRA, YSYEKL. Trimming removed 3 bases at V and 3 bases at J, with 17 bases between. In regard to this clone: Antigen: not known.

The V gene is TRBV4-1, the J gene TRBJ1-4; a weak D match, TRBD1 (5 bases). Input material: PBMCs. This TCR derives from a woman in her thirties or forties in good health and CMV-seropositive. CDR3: CASSHKNWGESNEKLFF. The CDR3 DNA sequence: TGCGCCAGCAGCCACAAAAATTGGGGGGAGTCTAATGAAAAACTGTTTTTT.